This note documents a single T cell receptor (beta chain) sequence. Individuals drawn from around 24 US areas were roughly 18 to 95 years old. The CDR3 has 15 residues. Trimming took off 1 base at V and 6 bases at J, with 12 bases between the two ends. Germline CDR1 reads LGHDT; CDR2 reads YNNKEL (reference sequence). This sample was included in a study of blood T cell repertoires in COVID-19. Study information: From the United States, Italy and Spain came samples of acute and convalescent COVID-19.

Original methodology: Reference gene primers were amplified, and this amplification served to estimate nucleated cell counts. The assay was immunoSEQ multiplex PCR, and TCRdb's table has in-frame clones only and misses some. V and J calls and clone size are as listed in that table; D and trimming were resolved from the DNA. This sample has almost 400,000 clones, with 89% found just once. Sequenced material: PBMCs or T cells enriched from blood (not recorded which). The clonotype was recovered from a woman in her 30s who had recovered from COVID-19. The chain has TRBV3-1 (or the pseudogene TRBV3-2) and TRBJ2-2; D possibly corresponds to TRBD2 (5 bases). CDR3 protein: CASSQALRASGELFF. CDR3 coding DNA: TGTGCCAGCAGCCAAGCTTTGAGGGCGTCCGGGGAGCTGTTTTTT.